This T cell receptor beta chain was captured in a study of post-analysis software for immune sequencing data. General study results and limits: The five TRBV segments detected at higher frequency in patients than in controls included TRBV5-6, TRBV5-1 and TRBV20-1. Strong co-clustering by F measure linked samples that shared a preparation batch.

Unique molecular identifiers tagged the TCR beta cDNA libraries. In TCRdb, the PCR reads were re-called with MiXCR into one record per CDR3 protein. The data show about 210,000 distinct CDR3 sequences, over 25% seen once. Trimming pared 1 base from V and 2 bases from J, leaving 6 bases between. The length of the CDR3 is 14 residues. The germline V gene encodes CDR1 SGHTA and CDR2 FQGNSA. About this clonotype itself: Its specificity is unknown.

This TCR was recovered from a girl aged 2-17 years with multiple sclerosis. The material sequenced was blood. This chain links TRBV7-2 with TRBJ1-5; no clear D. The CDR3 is CASSLVAGNQPQHF. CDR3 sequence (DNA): TGTGCCAGCAGCTTAGTGGCGGGCAATCAGCCCCAGCATTTT.